These 28 T cell receptor beta chains came from one sample sequenced in a study of cytomegalovirus exposure and HLA in healthy donors. PCR employed 60 Vbeta and 13 Jbeta primers. Assay: immunoSEQ multiplex PCR; the TCRdb copy retains only in-frame clones and omits some. The data show about 180,000 clones, 70% to 80% seen once. Input material: PBMCs. These receptors were taken from a man in his late teens or twenties in good health and CMV-seronegative.

V is TRBV5-1 and J is TRBJ2-1, with TRBD2 matching over 8 bases. The germline V gene has CDR1 SGHRS and CDR2 YFSETQ. The CDR3 contains 15 residues. The junction had 4 bases not matched to a gene; V was cut back by 2 bases and J by 3 bases. The CDR3 nucleotides read TGCGCCAGCAGCTTTGGGACTAGAGTCTACAATGAGCAGTTCTTC. Protein: CASSFGTRVYNEQFF.

The gene calls are TRBV2 and TRBJ2-2, with 10 bases that match TRBD1. With 3 bases clipped from V and 6 bases from J, the junction kept 4 bases outside the gene matches. CDR1 SNHLY and CDR2 FYNNEI come from the germline V gene. This CDR3 comprises 15 residues. CDR3 loop: CASSEDRGAAGELFF. CDR3 in DNA: TGTGCCAGCAGTGAGGACAGGGGGGCGGCCGGGGAGCTGTTTTTT.

J is TRBJ1-2 and V is TRBV7-2; 7 nucleotides align to TRBD1. The CDR3 sequence is 14 residues long. Germline CDR1 SGHTA, CDR2 FQGNSA. The trim removed 6 bases at V and 7 bases at J, leaving 11 bases unmatched. The CDR3 sequence is CASSPPGGKGGYTF. As DNA, the CDR3 is TGTGCCAGCAGTCCACCAGGGGGGAAGGGTGGCTACACCTTC. Using reference TRBV7-2 and TRBJ1-2 for the parts outside the CDR3, the full variable domain is GAGVSQSPSNKVTEKGKDVELRCDPISGHTALYWYRQSLGQGLEFLIYFQGNSAPDKSGLPSDRFSAERTGGSVSTLTIQRTQQEDSAVYLCASSPPGGKGGYTFGSGTRLTVV.

The CDR3: CASSRAGTSTDTQYF. The CDR3 DNA is TGTGCCAGCAGCCGAGCGGGTACTAGCACAGATACGCAGTATTTT. V gene TRBV9 combines with J gene TRBJ2-3; D may be TRBD2 (6 bases). Looked up from germline, CDR1 is SGDLS and CDR2 is YYNGEE. This CDR3 comprises 15 residues. Between the trimmed V and J ends, which lost 4 bases and 0 bases, there was a span of 12 bases.

J is TRBJ2-5 and V is TRBV9; tentatively, D is TRBD1 (6 bases). CDR3 length: 14 amino acids. CDR1 and CDR2 from the germline V gene are SGDLS and YYNGEE. V was clipped by 3 bases and J by 3 bases, with 12 bases between them. The CDR3 is CASSAWDTKETQYF. The DNA for the CDR3 is TGTGCCAGCAGCGCTTGGGACACCAAAGAGACCCAGTACTTC. Together with reference TRBV9 and TRBJ2-5, the CDR3 gives the full variable domain: DSGVTQTPKHLITATGQRVTLRCSPRSGDLSVYWYQQSLDQGLQFLIQYYNGEERAKGNILERFSAQQFPDLHSELNLSSLELGDSALYFCASSAWDTKETQYFGPGTRLLVL.

The chain joins TRBV19 to TRBJ2-3; TRBD2 agrees at 9 bases. Germline V gene sequence: CDR1 LNHDA, CDR2 SQIVND (reference sequence). The V gene end was trimmed by 5 bases and the J gene end by 4 bases; junction bases not matched to a gene: 4. CDR3 length equals 14 residues. For the CDR3, the DNA is TGTGCCAGTAGTTGGACTAGCGATTCAGATACGCAGTATTTT. It specifies CASSWTSDSDTQYF.

This sequence joins TRBV30 and TRBJ2-3; 7 nucleotides agree with TRBD1. The V and J ends lost 2 bases and 2 bases, in that order; junction bases with no gene match: 7. Germline V gives CDR1 GTSNPN, CDR2 SVGIG (reference sequence). CDR3 length equals 15 residues. This CDR3 reads CAWSPGGQPTDTQYF. As DNA, the CDR3 is TGTGCCTGGAGTCCTGGGGGACAGCCCACAGATACGCAGTATTTT.

J is TRBJ2-5 and V is TRBV15; the D is unclear. The CDR3 is made up of 14 amino acids. The V end lost 0 bases, the J end lost 3 bases, and 8 bases lay between the germline ends. The germline gives CDR1 LNHNV, CDR2 YYDKDF (reference sequence). CDR3 sequence: CATSRDPGEETQYF. DNA of the CDR3: TGTGCCACCAGCAGAGATCCCGGAGAAGAGACCCAGTACTTC.

J is TRBJ2-2 and V is TRBV4-1, with 8 bases matching TRBD2. The V gene end was trimmed by 3 bases and the J gene end by 1 base; junction bases not matched to a gene: 4. Germline lookup yields CDR1 MGHRA and CDR2 YSYEKL. The CDR3 runs 16 residues. The CDR3 region has the DNA TGCGCCAGCAGCCACGGGGGGGTTGGGAACACCGGGGAGCTGTTTTTT. Amino acid sequence: CASSHGGVGNTGELFF.

The chain links TRBV6-5 to TRBJ2-7, with D possibly matching TRBD2 (5 bases). Germline V gene lookup returns CDR1 MNHEY and CDR2 SVGAGI. The CDR3 is 15 residues long. Trimming shortened V by 1 base and J by 4 bases, and 14 bases separated the two germline ends. The CDR3 region has the DNA TGTGCCAGCAGTTACTTATTCGGGGTAGGGTACGAGCAGTACTTC. Amino acid sequence: CASSYLFGVGYEQYF.

This chain connects TRBV5-1 to TRBJ1-3; D is unclear. Germline CDR1 SGHRS, CDR2 YFSETQ. This CDR3 has 11 amino acids. V dropped 6 bases and J dropped 2 bases, with 3 bases sitting between them. Here the CDR3 DNA reads TGCGCCAGCACAGCTGGAAACACCATATATTTT. Protein: CASTAGNTIYF. Combining the CDR3 with reference TRBV5-1 and TRBJ1-3 gives the whole variable domain KAGVTQTPRYLIKTRGQQVTLSCSPISGHRSVSWYQQTPGQGLQFLFEYFSETQRNKGNFPGRFSGRQFSNSRSEMNVSTLELGDSALYLCASTAGNTIYFGEGSWLTVV.

V and J are TRBV19 and TRBJ1-2; 9 bases fit TRBD1. V dropped 5 bases and J dropped 2; count of bases not matched to a gene: 9. Germline CDR1 reads LNHDA; CDR2 reads SQIVND (reference sequence). This CDR3 contains 16 residues. The CDR3 nucleotides are TGTGCCAGTAGTGGAACCGGGACAGGGACGAACTATGGCTACACCTTC. Translated, it gives CASSGTGTGTNYGYTF.

The genes are TRBV19 and TRBJ1-1, with a possible D match to TRBD1 (5 bases). V shed 4 bases and J shed 5 bases, with 17 bases lying between them. Germline lookup yields CDR1 LNHDA and CDR2 SQIVND (reference sequence). CDR3 size: 15 residues. The CDR3: CASSKSPPRGTEAFF. CDR3 sequence (DNA): TGTGCCAGTAGTAAATCGCCCCCCCGGGGGACTGAAGCTTTCTTT.

The chain recombines TRBV15 with TRBJ1-1; D perhaps matches TRBD1 (5 bases). V lost 0 bases and J 7 bases, leaving 12 bases between the germline ends. The CDR3 length is 14 residues. In germline, CDR1 is LNHNV, CDR2 YYDKDF (reference sequence). CDR3 in amino acids: CATSRDAVTGEAFF. The CDR3 nucleotides read TGTGCCACCAGCAGAGATGCGGTTACAGGTGAAGCTTTCTTT.

The chain joins TRBV11-3 to TRBJ1-1, with 7 positions matching TRBD1. This CDR3 has 15 amino acids. Germline CDR1 SGHNT, CDR2 YENEEA. V was clipped by 1 base and J by 1 base; unmatched bases: 3. CDR3 sequence: CASSLARGKNTEAFF. CDR3 in DNA: TGTGCCAGCAGCTTAGCCAGGGGGAAGAACACTGAAGCTTTCTTT.

The CDR3 sequence: CASNGPRTSGYSSYEQYF. CDR3 DNA sequence: TGTGCCAGCAACGGCCCCAGGACTAGCGGCTACAGCTCCTACGAGCAGTACTTC. The V gene is TRBV7-2, the J gene TRBJ2-7, with 10 positions matching TRBD2. Germline trimming cut 7 bases from V and 0 bases from J; bases unmatched to any gene: 15. This CDR3 spans 18 amino acids. Per germline, CDR1 SGHTA and CDR2 FQGNSA.

The chain uses TRBV12-5 and TRBJ2-1; 11 nucleotides agree with TRBD2. The germline V gene encodes CDR1 LGHNT and CDR2 FRNRAP. The CDR3 loop spans 18 amino acids. J gave up 2 bases and V 5 bases, and 11 bases lay outside the gene matches. For the CDR3, the DNA is TGTGCTAGTGGTCCGGGACTAGCGGAGAAAGGGGCCTACAATGAGCAGTTCTTC. This sequence encodes CASGPGLAEKGAYNEQFF.

The chain employs TRBV11-1 and TRBJ2-2, with D possibly TRBD2 on 6 matching bases. The CDR3 has 13 residues. Germline V gene lookup returns CDR1 SGHAT and CDR2 FQDESV (reference sequence). V gave up 5 bases and J gave up 7 bases, with 11 bases separating them. For the CDR3, the DNA is TGTGCCAGCAGCCGGGGGTGGATCGGGGAGCTGTTTTTT. It specifies CASSRGWIGELFF. The variable domain in full, completed from reference TRBV11-1 and TRBJ2-2, reads EAEVAQSPRYKITEKSQAVAFWCDPISGHATLYWYRQILGQGPELLVQFQDESVVDDSQLPKDRFSAERLKGVDSTLKIQPAELGDSAMYLCASSRGWIGELFFGEGSRLTVL.

Only a few counts were recorded for this clone. This sequence joins TRBV29-1 and TRBJ1-1, with 8 bases aligning to TRBD1. Germline values: CDR1 SQVTM, CDR2 ANQGSEA. V lost 5 bases to trimming and J lost 3 bases; unmatched junction nucleotides: 5. There are 13 residues in the CDR3. The chain's CDR3 is CSVRDRYYTEAFF. The CDR3 DNA is TGCAGCGTTAGGGACAGGTACTACACTGAAGCTTTCTTT.

The chain is built from TRBV7-8 and TRBJ1-6; 8 positions agree with TRBD1. The CDR3 sequence is 14 residues long. With 5 bases clipped from V and 14 bases from J, the junction kept 11 bases outside the gene matches. Germline-derived CDR1 and CDR2 are SGHVS and FQNEAQ. CDR3 in DNA: TGTGCCAGCAGCCCACAATGGGACAGGCTAACCCTCCACTTT. Translated, it gives CASSPQWDRLTLHF.

CDR3 loop: CASSPGLDNEQFF. In nucleotides, the CDR3 is TGTGCCAGCAGCCCTGGACTGGACAATGAGCAGTTCTTC. This chain joins TRBV7-2 and TRBJ2-1, with D tentatively TRBD2 (5 bases). The V and J ends lost 5 bases and 5 bases respectively, with 10 bases between them. Germline V CDR1 and CDR2: SGHTA, FQGNSA. The length of the CDR3 is 13 residues.

This clone has more than one count but fewer than ten. The chain recombines TRBV9 with TRBJ1-4; D is unclear. Germline CDR1 reads SGDLS; CDR2 reads YYNGEE. Trimming removed 4 bases at V and 7 bases at J, with 17 bases between. There are 15 residues in the CDR3. The DNA of the CDR3 is TGTGCCAGCAGCCAAAATTCTGGGAGCGGTGAAAAACTGTTTTTT. Its protein product is CASSQNSGSGEKLFF.

The rearrangement uses TRBV6-5 and TRBJ1-4; D possibly corresponds to TRBD1 (6 bases). This CDR3 is built from 14 residues. CDR1 is MNHEY and CDR2 is SVGAGI in the germline V gene. V was trimmed by 3 bases and J by 4 bases, leaving 9 bases between them. The CDR3 spells CASSYTGINEKLFF. CDR3 sequence (DNA): TGTGCCAGCAGTTATACAGGGATTAATGAAAAACTGTTTTTT.

This clone was detected a few times. The rearrangement joins TRBV19 to TRBJ2-3; D call uncertain. The CDR3 is 16 amino acids. Germline lookup yields CDR1 LNHDA and CDR2 SQIVND (reference sequence). V was pared by 1 base and J by 1 base, with 12 bases between. The CDR3 spells CASSIGDQARTDTQYF. CDR3 nucleotides: TGTGCCAGTAGTATAGGAGACCAGGCTCGCACAGATACGCAGTATTTT.

The rearrangement uses TRBV6-4 and TRBJ1-1; TRBD1 agrees at 9 bases. The CDR3 is made up of 14 amino acids. With 9 bases clipped from V and 3 bases from J, the junction kept 8 bases outside the gene matches. Germline assignment: CDR1 MRHNA and CDR2 SNTAGT. The CDR3 region has the DNA TGTGCCAGTCGACAGGGGGAAGGGGACACTGAAGCTTTCTTT. Protein product: CASRQGEGDTEAFF.

This clone has only one observation. This chain joins TRBV29-1 and TRBJ2-3, with D perhaps TRBD1 (8 bases). V was shortened by 5 bases and J by 4 bases, with 19 bases between the two germline ends. This CDR3 has 15 residues. Germline lookup yields CDR1 SQVTM and CDR2 ANQGSEA. The CDR3 DNA follows: TGCAGCGTTTTCGGGACAGGAGCGGGACCAGATACGCAGTATTTT. It yields the protein CSVFGTGAGPDTQYF.

CDR3 sequence (DNA): TGTGCCAGCAGAGCAGGAAACACCATATATTTT. This sequence encodes CASRAGNTIYF. The chain recombines TRBV6-1 with TRBJ1-3; no definite D call. The germline V gene encodes CDR1 MNHNS and CDR2 SASEGT. Trimming stripped 6 bases from V and 4 bases from J, with 4 bases between. CDR3 size: 11 residues.

V is TRBV6-5 and J is TRBJ1-2; D is possibly TRBD1 (5 bases). Germline values: CDR1 MNHEY, CDR2 SVGAGI. This CDR3 comprises 14 residues. V was pared by 6 bases and J by 4 bases, with 15 bases between. The CDR3 region has the DNA TGTGCCAGCAGCCGTTACCAGGGTCGCTATGGCTACACCTTC. It is translated as CASSRYQGRYGYTF.